This is a list of T cell receptor beta chains from one sample in a study of cytomegalovirus exposure and HLA in healthy donors. Clones were sequenced by immunoSEQ multiplex PCR, and TCRdb holds only the in-frame ones, with some missing. The sample yields about 160,000 clones, over 75% seen once. Material for sequencing was PBMCs. The receptor set was obtained from a woman younger than 45 in good health and CMV-seronegative. The CDR3 runs from the conserved cysteine through the conserved F or W. D genes are given only for firm matches. Clone size appears in some rows only: once, few, many, or a class for an expanded clone.

clone size	D gene	V gene	J gene	CDR3 protein	CDR3 DNA
once	TRBD2	TRBV9	TRBJ2-3	CASSVGGTSGGSTQYF	TGTGCCAGCAGCGTAGGGGGGACTAGCGGGGGAAGTACGCAGTATTTT
few	TRBD1	TRBV25-1	TRBJ1-2	CASSEKRQGASGYPF	TGTGCCAGCAGTGAAAAGAGACAGGGTGCATCAGGCTACCCCTTC
.	.	TRBV5-1	TRBJ2-1	CASSTEGGVNEQFF	TGCGCCAGCAGCACAGAGGGGGGGGTTAATGAGCAGTTCTTC
.	TRBD1	TRBV5-1	TRBJ1-1	CASDRTGNTEAFF	TGCGCCAGCGACCGGACAGGGAACACTGAAGCTTTCTTT
.	.	TRBV28	TRBJ1-2	CASSSNAGNYGYTF	TGTGCCAGCAGTAGCAATGCAGGCAACTATGGCTACACCTTC
.	.	TRBV6-5	TRBJ2-5	CASRQASETQYF	TGTGCCAGCAGGCAGGCCTCGGAGACCCAGTACTTC
few	.	TRBV19	TRBJ2-7	CASSIGGFEQYF	TGTGCCAGTAGTATCGGAGGGTTCGAGCAGTACTTC
once	.	TRBV29-1	TRBJ2-2	CSVGAMAGGELFF	TGCAGCGTTGGAGCCATGGCGGGAGGGGAGCTGTTTTTT
.	.	TRBV15	TRBJ2-7	CATSRGTTVPSEQYF	TGTGCCACCAGCAGAGGGACAACCGTCCCCAGCGAGCAGTACTTC
once	TRBD1	TRBV13	TRBJ2-5	CASSHTGGEETQYF	TGTGCCAGCAGTCACACAGGGGGAGAAGAGACCCAGTACTTC
.	TRBD1	TRBV7-9	TRBJ1-1	CASSPNRGNTEAFF	TGTGCCAGCAGCCCAAACAGGGGGAACACTGAAGCTTTCTTT
.	TRBD2	TRBV29-1	TRBJ2-3	CSVATSGYGADTQYF	TGCAGCGTTGCGACTAGCGGCTATGGGGCAGATACGCAGTATTTT
.	.	TRBV7-2	TRBJ2-1	CASSFYRDNEQFF	TGTGCCAGCAGCTTTTACAGGGACAATGAGCAGTTCTTC
.	TRBD2	TRBV5-1	TRBJ2-5	CASRGSGKETQYF	TGCGCCAGCCGGGGAAGCGGGAAAGAGACCCAGTACTTC
.	TRBD2	TRBV19	TRBJ2-7	CASSIATSGRPDLEQYF	TGTGCCAGTAGTATTGCGACTAGCGGGAGGCCCGATTTAGAGCAGTACTTC
few	TRBD2	TRBV29-1	TRBJ2-3	CSVGVGTSMTDTQYF	TGCAGCGTGGGCGTCGGGACTAGCATGACAGATACGCAGTATTTT
.	.	TRBV30	TRBJ1-6	CAWRGGYNSPLHF	TGTGCCTGGAGAGGCGGATATAATTCACCCCTCCACTTT
.	.	TRBV9	TRBJ2-4	CASSPRTDLAKNIQYF	TGTGCCAGCAGCCCACGGACAGACCTAGCCAAAAACATTCAGTACTTC
.	.	TRBV30	TRBJ2-2	CAWGLPQGPWVGELFF	TGTGCCTGGGGACTCCCACAAGGACCCTGGGTCGGGGAGCTGTTTTTT
once	TRBD2	TRBV7-9	TRBJ2-2	CASSRPGLAGMKGELFF	TGTGCCAGCAGCCGACCGGGACTAGCGGGAATGAAGGGGGAGCTGTTTTTT
.	.	TRBV30	TRBJ1-2	CAWRQGPIKGYTF	TGTGCCTGGAGACAGGGCCCGATCAAGGGCTACACCTTC
.	.	TRBV2	TRBJ1-2	CASSGATGSLNYGYTF	TGTGCCAGCAGTGGCGCGACAGGCTCTCTTAACTATGGCTACACCTTC
.	.	TRBV7-3	TRBJ2-1	CASSRGLSSNEQFF	TGTGCCAGCAGCCGAGGACTATCGTCGAATGAGCAGTTCTTC
.	TRBD2	TRBV4-1	TRBJ2-1	CASSQVTSGVYNEQFF	TGCGCCAGCAGCCAAGTTACTAGCGGGGTATACAATGAGCAGTTCTTC
many	.	TRBV5-6	TRBJ1-2	CASTLGVYGYTF	TGTGCCAGCACCCTAGGGGTTTATGGCTACACCTTC
.	TRBD2	TRBV30	TRBJ2-3	CAWERLAGVLDTQYF	TGTGCCTGGGAGAGACTAGCGGGAGTCCTTGATACGCAGTATTTT
.	.	TRBV28	TRBJ1-1	CASSQHRDLNTEAFF	TGTGCCAGCAGTCAACACAGGGATTTGAATACTGAAGCTTTCTTT
.	TRBD2	TRBV5-1	TRBJ2-2	CASSPRGGNTGELFF	TGCGCCAGCAGCCCTCGGGGGGGAAACACCGGGGAGCTGTTTTTT
.	.	TRBV5-1	TRBJ1-3	CASSFWGGGASGNTIYF	TGCGCCAGCAGCTTCTGGGGTGGCGGGGCCTCTGGAAACACCATATATTTT